This entry lists 19 T cell receptor beta chains sequenced from one sample in a study of CD8+ T cells in alopecia areata. Reverse transcribed after extraction, RNA yielded cDNA as the sequencing template. Assay used: immunoSEQ multiplex PCR; TCRdb lists only in-frame clones, some missing. Of about 180,000 clones in the sample, 50% to 75% were seen once. The sample here was CD4+ T cells sorted from blood, taken at week 0. All receptors come from a human donor with alopecia areata.

The J gene is TRBJ2-7, the V gene TRBV25-1; D perhaps matches TRBD1 (5 bases). The CDR3 covers 15 residues. Per germline, CDR1 MGHDK and CDR2 SYGVNS. With 3 bases removed from V and 1 base from J, the gap between germline ends came to 13 bases. The CDR3 DNA reads TGTGCCAGCAGTGAGAATCTCGACAGATCCTACGAGCAGTACTTC. Amino acids: CASSENLDRSYEQYF.

This sequence joins TRBV29-1 and TRBJ2-1; D not resolved. Germline CDR1 and CDR2: SQVTM and ANQGSEA. The CDR3 covers 16 residues. V was clipped by 4 bases and J by 0 bases, with 16 bases between them. Here the CDR3 reads CSVVARLPSSYNEQFF. CDR3 coding DNA: TGCAGCGTTGTTGCGCGACTTCCAAGCTCCTACAATGAGCAGTTCTTC.

The chain links TRBV7-8 to TRBJ2-7, with a weak D call TRBD1 (6 bases). The CDR3 has 16 residues. The germline CDR1 and CDR2 sequences are SGHVS and FQNEAQ. The ends were cut back, 1 base at V and 2 bases at J, with 15 bases in the middle. The CDR3 bases are TGTGCCAGCAGCTTAGGGGTCTGGCAGGGGACCTACGAGCAGTACTTC. This encodes CASSLGVWQGTYEQYF. The complete variable domain, with remaining parts taken from reference TRBV7-8 and TRBJ2-7, reads GAGVSQSPRYKVAKRGQDVALRCDPISGHVSLFWYQQALGQGPEFLTYFQNEAQLDKSGLPSDRFFAERPEGSVSTLKIQRTQQEDSAVYLCASSLGVWQGTYEQYFGPGTRLTVT.

The J gene is TRBJ2-1, the V gene TRBV25-1, with D possibly being TRBD1 or TRBD2 (5 bases each). Germline V CDR1 and CDR2: MGHDK, SYGVNS. This CDR3 has 13 residues. The V and J ends lost 11 bases and 8 bases respectively, with 19 bases between them. For the CDR3, the DNA is TGTGCCGCCACCGGGACGCAAGTCTATGAGCAGTTCTTC. Translation: CAATGTQVYEQFF.

The chain couples TRBV5-1 to TRBJ1-1; 9 bases are a match to TRBD1. Per the germline V gene, CDR1 is SGHRS and CDR2 is YFSETQ. Trimming cost V 4 bases and J 1 base; bases outside gene matches: 5. The CDR3 spans 15 residues. CDR3 sequence reads: CASSPRQGENTEAFF. The CDR3, as DNA: TGCGCCAGCAGCCCACGACAGGGGGAGAACACTGAAGCTTTCTTT.

V is TRBV29-1 and J is TRBJ1-1, with 9 nucleotides matching TRBD1. Trimming took 4 bases from V and 4 from J; bases not matched to a gene: 10. This CDR3 comprises 15 residues. In germline, CDR1 is SQVTM, CDR2 ANQGSEA. The CDR3 region has the DNA TGCAGCGTTGTCCGGGACAGGGCTACGGGCACTGAAGCTTTCTTT. Translated: CSVVRDRATGTEAFF.

This clone was seen once. The chain joins TRBV15 to TRBJ2-3, with no clear D. The germline gives CDR1 LNHNV, CDR2 YYDKDF (reference sequence). The CDR3 is 14 residues long. V dropped 9 bases and J dropped 3 bases, with 16 bases sitting between them. For the CDR3, the DNA is TGTGCCACTTCGATAGCACTGGAGACAGATACGCAGTATTTT. Translation gives CATSIALETDTQYF.

The chain employs TRBV29-1 and TRBJ1-2; D might be TRBD1 (5 bases). Germline CDR1 SQVTM, CDR2 ANQGSEA. The CDR3 length is 12 residues. The germline V and J ends were trimmed by 0 bases and 13 bases, with 15 bases remaining between them. The CDR3 protein is CSVEDRGWAGTF. The CDR3 nucleotides are TGCAGCGTTGAAGATCGGGGGTGGGCGGGCACCTTC.

The V gene is TRBV5-1, the J gene TRBJ1-5; D gene unclear. Trimming shortened V by 0 bases and J by 5 bases, and 12 bases separated the two germline ends. Germline lookup yields CDR1 SGHRS and CDR2 YFSETQ. This CDR3 spans 15 amino acids. The CDR3 loop is CASSLAGDFHQPQHF. CDR3 DNA: TGCGCCAGCAGCTTGGCGGGAGATTTCCATCAGCCCCAGCATTTT.

The chain recombines TRBV30 with TRBJ2-7, with a tentative D call TRBD1 (5 bases). The CDR3 is made up of 16 amino acids. The germline CDR1 and CDR2 sequences are GTSNPN and SVGIG (reference sequence). V was cut by 2 bases and J by 0 bases, with 17 bases left in between. The CDR3 protein is CAWSIGVQGFSYEQYF. The CDR3 DNA follows: TGTGCCTGGAGTATTGGGGTGCAGGGCTTCTCCTACGAGCAGTACTTC.

The chain is built from TRBV19 and TRBJ1-1; TRBD1 might be the D (6 bases). CDR1 and CDR2 (germline): LNHDA, SQIVND (reference sequence). This CDR3 region has 14 residues. V lost 2 bases, J lost 7 bases, and 14 bases lay in between. CDR3 region: CASSIFGQDSEAFF. The CDR3 bases are TGTGCCAGTAGTATATTTGGGCAGGACAGTGAAGCTTTCTTT.

The V and J genes are TRBV15 and TRBJ1-2, with D possibly TRBD1 on 5 matching bases. Germline V lookup: CDR1 LNHNV, CDR2 YYDKDF (reference sequence). This CDR3 has 15 residues. The V gene lost 5 bases and the J gene lost 2 bases, with 15 bases spanning the gap. Here the CDR3 reads CATSFRDAVNYGYTF. CDR3 in DNA: TGTGCCACCAGCTTCCGGGACGCCGTAAACTATGGCTACACCTTC.

The table lists this clone with a few counts. The gene calls are TRBV30 and TRBJ1-2, with D unclear. V shed 1 base and J shed 3 bases, with 12 bases lying between them. CDR1 is GTSNPN, CDR2 SVGIG, per germline (reference sequence). The CDR3 length is 14 residues. The CDR3: CAWSASVNHYGYTF. The CDR3, as DNA: TGTGCCTGGAGTGCCTCAGTGAACCACTATGGCTACACCTTC.

The V call is TRBV5-6, the J call TRBJ2-4; D gene uncertain. Between the trimmed V and J ends, which lost 4 bases and 0 bases, there was a span of 11 bases. CDR3 length equals 15 residues. Germline loops: CDR1 SGHDT, CDR2 YYEEEE. CDR3 nucleotides: TGTGCCAGCAGCCCTCGGCAGCTAGCCAAAAACATTCAGTACTTC. It codes for CASSPRQLAKNIQYF.

This chain links TRBV29-1 with TRBJ1-1; D possibly corresponds to TRBD1 (6 bases). The germline V gene encodes CDR1 SQVTM and CDR2 ANQGSEA. This CDR3 comprises 13 residues. V was shortened by 8 bases and J by 2 bases, with 15 bases between the two germline ends. CDR3 in DNA: TGCAGCTTCCTAGGACAGCGTAACACTGAAGCTTTCTTT. Its translation: CSFLGQRNTEAFF. Based on the CDR3 plus reference TRBV29-1 and TRBJ1-1, the full variable domain is SAVISQKPSRDICQRGTSLTIQCQVDSQVTMMFWYRQQPGQSLTLIATANQGSEATYESGFVIDKFPISRPNLTFSTLTVSNMSPEDSSIYLCSFLGQRNTEAFFGQGTRLTVV.

V gene TRBV4-2 combines with J gene TRBJ1-2; D is unclear. V shed 0 bases and J shed 1 base, with 12 bases lying between them. The germline V gene has CDR1 LGHNA and CDR2 YNFKEQ. The CDR3 length is 16 residues. The CDR3 loop reads CASSQDTTGGNYGYTF. CDR3 nucleotides: TGTGCCAGCAGCCAAGATACCACGGGAGGTAACTATGGCTACACCTTC.

The V and J genes are TRBV7-9 and TRBJ1-6; D gene uncertain. Deletions cut 8 bases from V and 7 bases from J, with 15 bases between. This CDR3 is built from 14 residues. The V gene's germline CDR1 is SEHNR and CDR2 FQNEAQ (reference sequence). CDR3 DNA: TGTGCCAGCCGCAGACAAGACGCGAATTCACCCCTCCACTTT. This encodes CASRRQDANSPLHF.

This clone occurred a few times. The chain recombines TRBV6-4 with TRBJ2-1, with a weak D call TRBD2 (6 bases). Per the germline V gene, CDR1 is MRHNA and CDR2 is SNTAGT. V was trimmed by 5 bases and J by 5 bases, leaving 16 bases between them. CDR3 length: 15 residues. The CDR3 bases are TGTGCCAGCAGTTCAGCCGGGGGTTGGAACAATGAGCAGTTCTTC. It encodes CASSSAGGWNNEQFF.

This chain links TRBV30 with TRBJ1-2; 12 positions match TRBD1. Germline CDR1 is GTSNPN and CDR2 is SVGIG (reference sequence). V was clipped by 4 bases and J by 7 bases; unmatched bases: 4. The CDR3 is 13 residues long. CDR3 protein: CAWNRGQGAGYTF. The CDR3 bases are TGTGCCTGGAATCGGGGACAGGGGGCTGGCTACACCTTC. Drawing the rest from reference TRBV30 and TRBJ1-2, the complete variable domain is SQTIHQWPATLVQPVGSPLSLECTVEGTSNPNLYWYRQAAGRGLQLLFYSVGIGQISSEVPQNLSASRPQDRQFILSSKKLLLSDSGFYLCAWNRGQGAGYTFGSGTRLTVV.